These T cell receptor beta chains were read from a single sample in a study of T cell responses to AZD1222 COVID-19 vaccine. Produced via immunoSEQ multiplex PCR; TCRdb's table is partial and in-frame only. This table has 150,000 to 250,000 clones, under 95% appearing once. Sample: peripheral blood, taken 28 days after the second AZD1222 dose. Source of these receptors: an adult who received the AZD1222 COVID-19 vaccine. The CDR3 runs from the conserved cysteine through the conserved F or W. A D gene is named only where the DNA matches it firmly. Where a row states a size, it is once, few, many or the class of an expanded clone; other rows omit it.

TRBD1	TRBV19	TRBJ2-3	.	TGTGCCAGTAGCCCTGGACAGGCCATGGGCACAGATACGCAGTATTTT	CASSPGQAMGTDTQYF
.	TRBV29-1	TRBJ2-3	.	TGCAGCGTTGAAGATCTAGGTTACGGGGGAATAACAGATACGCAGTATTTT	CSVEDLGYGGITDTQYF
.	TRBV5-1	TRBJ1-5	.	TGCGCCAGCAGTCTGGGCAGCAATCAGCCCCAGCATTTT	CASSLGSNQPQHF
.	TRBV6-5	TRBJ1-1	.	TGTGCCAGCAGTTACGCCGGGACGGTGAACACTGAAGCTTTCTTT	CASSYAGTVNTEAFF
.	TRBV12-3/TRBV12-4	TRBJ2-1	.	TGTGCCAGCAGTCGCGCTGGGGAGCAGTTCTTC	CASSRAGEQFF
TRBD1	TRBV23-1	TRBJ1-5	.	TGCGCCAGCAGTCAAGGGGACAGGGGGCGCGCGTGCAATCAGCCCCAGCATTTT	CASSQGDRGRACNQPQHF
.	TRBV6-5	TRBJ1-1	.	TGTGCCAGCAGTAATTCAGGGGACACTGAAGCTTTCTTT	CASSNSGDTEAFF
TRBD2	TRBV5-1	TRBJ2-5	.	TGCGCCAGCAGCTTGTCCCCAGCCCGGGAATCGGGACTAGCGGGGGGACGGTACCAAGAGACCCAGTACTTC	CASSLSPARESGLAGGRYQETQYF
.	TRBV6-5	TRBJ2-7	.	TGTGCCAGCAGTTACTCGTTCCGGGGGTCTTACGAGCAGTACTTC	CASSYSFRGSYEQYF
TRBD2	TRBV9	TRBJ2-1	.	TGTGCCAGCAGCACTTTTAGCGGGGGGCCCCCTGGGCAGTTCTTC	CASSTFSGGPPGQFF
TRBD1	TRBV6-2/TRBV6-3	TRBJ2-2	.	TGTGCCAGCAGTCAAGGGGGCGCGAACACCGGGGAGCTGTTTTTT	CASSQGGANTGELFF
TRBD2	TRBV14	TRBJ2-7	.	TGTGCCAGCGGACTAGCGGGGGGTAGCGAGCAGTACTTC	CASGLAGGSEQYF
TRBD1	TRBV3-1/TRBV3-2	TRBJ1-4	.	TGTGCCAGCAGCCACGGGACAGCGAATGAAAAACTGTTTTTT	CASSHGTANEKLFF
.	TRBV19	TRBJ1-1	.	TGTGCCGTTTCAGGGATAACTGAAGCTTTCTTT	CAVSGITEAFF
.	TRBV19	TRBJ1-6	.	TGTGCCAGTAGAGGGGGGCGGTCGGGGCGCCTAATTAATTCACCCCTCCACTTT	CASRGGRSGRLINSPLHF
.	TRBV19	TRBJ1-5	once	TGTGCCAGTAAAGTGGGATCAGGGCTTCAGCCCCAGCATTTT	CASKVGSGLQPQHF
.	TRBV12-3/TRBV12-4	TRBJ2-2	few	TGTGCCAGCAGTTTAGGACCTGGAGGGGAGCTGTTTTTT	CASSLGPGGELFF
.	TRBV25-1	TRBJ1-5	.	TGTGCCAGCAGCGCAGGGAGGGGAAATCAGCCCCAGCATTTT	CASSAGRGNQPQHF
TRBD1	TRBV7-8	TRBJ2-7	.	TGTGCCAGCAGCCGCGGACAGGGGGCTTACGAGCAGTACTTC	CASSRGQGAYEQYF
.	TRBV7-8	TRBJ1-6	.	TGTGCCAGCAGCTTAGCGGGGACGCCCAAAGAAAATTCACCCCTCCACTTT	CASSLAGTPKENSPLHF
.	TRBV5-1	TRBJ2-5	.	TGCGCCAGCAGCCCTGACACTGGGGTGGAGACCCAGTACTTC	CASSPDTGVETQYF
.	TRBV7-8	TRBJ2-5	few	TGTGCCAGCAGCACTGACCGAAGAGGAACCCAGTACTTC	CASSTDRRGTQYF
TRBD2	TRBV6-5	TRBJ2-1	.	TGTGCCAGCACCTTCACCGCTCGGGGGGGCGATGAGCAGTTCTTC	CASTFTARGGDEQFF
.	TRBV28	TRBJ1-1	.	TGTGCCAGCAGTATACCGACAGCAAGTGAAGCTTTCTTT	CASSIPTASEAFF
.	TRBV19	TRBJ1-3	.	TGTGCCAGTAGTTACAGCATCCTCTCTGGAAACACCATATATTTT	CASSYSILSGNTIYF
.	TRBV2	TRBJ2-2	.	TGTGCCAGCCGAGGGGCTACAAGGACGAACACCGGGGAGCTGTTTTTT	CASRGATRTNTGELFF